Below are 20 T cell receptor beta chains sequenced from a single sample in a study of CD8 T cells in ankylosing spondylitis (dated by TCRdb to about 2017). The method behind the library was 5' RACE. TCRdb records Illumina HiSeq 2500 as the sequencer. TCRdb applied fastp at Q25 and MiXCR to the public reads, then kept only in-frame beta chains. One record per CDR3 amino acid sequence lists the most common genes and DNA. The sample profile shows a few hundred thousand distinct CDR3 sequences; 17% of them were found once. Clones ranked in the top ten supply 1% of the sample. Findings and caveats that apply to the study as a whole: Blood from ankylosing spondylitis patients appeared to be characterized by a TCR beta motif composed of about eight highly homologous amino acid variants.

Their recognized antigens are unknown. Source material: blood, either unsorted or a sorted T cell fraction (not recorded which). These receptors all come from a male donor with ankylosing spondylitis.

The V gene is TRBV20-1, the J gene TRBJ2-2; a possible D gene is TRBD2 (7 bases). The CDR3 totals 16 residues. V lost 2 bases and J lost 4, with 17 bases in between. Germline V CDR1 and CDR2: DFQATT, SNEGSKA (reference sequence). The CDR3 region is CSARQGGAVSTGELFF. DNA for the CDR3: TGCAGTGCTAGACAAGGGGGGGCTGTAAGCACCGGGGAGCTGTTTTTT.

The chain carries TRBV20-1 and TRBJ2-7; TRBD1 agrees at 9 bases. CDR3 length equals 16 residues. Germline V gene sequence: CDR1 DFQATT, CDR2 SNEGSKA (reference sequence). After removal of 3 bases from V and 1 base from J, the junction contained 10 bases not matched to a gene. CDR3 in amino acids: CSASLSGQGLSYEQYF. CDR3 in DNA: TGCAGTGCTAGTTTATCCGGACAGGGGCTTTCCTACGAGCAGTACTTC.

V gene TRBV4-2 combines with J gene TRBJ1-6; possibly TRBD1 for D (5 bases). The V and J ends lost 0 bases and 9 bases respectively, with 15 bases between them. The germline V gene has CDR1 LGHNA and CDR2 YNFKEQ. This CDR3 comprises 16 residues. The CDR3 sequence: CASSQDWRQGGSPLHF. The CDR3 DNA sequence: TGTGCCAGCAGCCAAGATTGGCGGCAGGGTGGTTCACCCCTCCACTTT.

J is TRBJ1-6 and V is TRBV6-5; TRBD1 matches 9 bases. The CDR3 is 16 residues long. Germline assignment: CDR1 MNHEY and CDR2 SVGAGI. Germline trimming cut 4 bases from V and 5 bases from J; bases unmatched to any gene: 6. CDR3 region: CASSWRWTGDNSPLHF. The CDR3 DNA is TGTGCCAGCAGTTGGCGATGGACAGGGGATAATTCACCCCTCCACTTT.

This clonotype was seen ten or more times. The rearrangement joins TRBV4-1 to TRBJ2-7; the match to TRBD1 covers 10 bases. The ends lost 3 bases at V and 2 bases at J; junction bases unmatched: 10. In germline, CDR1 is MGHRA, CDR2 YSYEKL. The CDR3 loop spans 17 amino acids. CDR3 nucleotides: TGCGCCAGCAGCCATGTCCGCTCCGGGACAGGGGCCTACGAGCAGTACTTC. Translation gives CASSHVRSGTGAYEQYF.

This clonotype was detected a few times. J is TRBJ1-2 and V is TRBV7-9; possibly TRBD1 for D (6 bases). Deletions cut 3 bases from V and 5 bases from J, with 13 bases between. The CDR3 is made up of 14 amino acids. In germline, CDR1 is SEHNR, CDR2 FQNEAQ (reference sequence). Here the CDR3 DNA reads TGTGCCAGCAGCTTCCGGGACAATGATTATGGCTACACCTTC. Amino acid sequence: CASSFRDNDYGYTF.

The V call is TRBV2, the J call TRBJ2-5; D perhaps matches TRBD2 (5 bases). V dropped 6 bases and J dropped 4 bases, with 12 bases sitting between them. Germline assignment: CDR1 SNHLY and CDR2 FYNNEI. The CDR3 length is 13 residues. This chain's CDR3 is CASSADAGETQYF. Written as DNA, the CDR3 is TGTGCCAGCAGCGCCGATGCGGGAGAGACCCAGTACTTC.

Only a few counts were recorded for this clonotype. The gene calls are TRBV3-1 and TRBJ1-3, with D possibly TRBD1 on 5 matching bases. Germline CDR1 reads LGHDT; CDR2 reads YNNKEL (reference sequence). This CDR3 spans 19 amino acids. Trimming left V 3 bases short and J 2 bases short, with 23 bases between. The CDR3 here is CASSHSPGSGSLTGNTIYF. Here the CDR3 DNA reads TGTGCCAGCAGCCACTCACCAGGGTCAGGGTCATTGACTGGAAACACCATATATTTT.

There are a few counts of this clonotype. The J gene is TRBJ2-7, the V gene TRBV20-1; 9 bases are a match to TRBD1. Germline CDR1 and CDR2: DFQATT and SNEGSKA (reference sequence). The trim removed 3 bases at V and 9 bases at J, leaving 15 bases unmatched. The CDR3 contains 15 residues. CDR3: CSARGIRDRASWQYF. The CDR3 nucleotides are TGCAGTGCTAGGGGGATTCGGGACAGGGCATCCTGGCAGTACTTC.

The table lists this clonotype with many counts. The chain links TRBV12-3 or TRBV12-4 to TRBJ2-5; 11 positions agree with TRBD2. The CDR3 has 15 amino acids. After removal of 6 bases from V and 3 bases from J, the junction contained 6 bases not matched to a gene. The chain's CDR3 is CASSRLAGKEETQYF. The CDR3 DNA follows: TGTGCCAGCAGCAGACTAGCGGGAAAGGAAGAGACCCAGTACTTC.

This clonotype has only a few counts. The V gene is TRBV6-5, the J gene TRBJ1-1; tentative D call: TRBD1 (6 bases). The CDR3 covers 12 residues. V gave up 7 bases and J gave up 5 bases, with 11 bases separating them. Germline V CDR1 and CDR2: MNHEY, SVGAGI. The CDR3, as DNA: TGTGCCAGCACCACAGGGAGGACTGAAGCTTTCTTT. Translation: CASTTGRTEAFF.

The table lists this clonotype with a few counts. The V and J genes are TRBV5-1 and TRBJ2-3; 7 bases are a match to TRBD2. There are 16 residues in the CDR3. Per the germline V gene, CDR1 is SGHRS and CDR2 is YFSETQ. The V segment lost 4 bases and the J segment 2 bases; nucleotides outside the gene matches: 10. The CDR3 DNA follows: TGCGCCAGCAGCCCTCTCCTTAGCGGGTTCACAGATACGCAGTATTTT. Its protein product is CASSPLLSGFTDTQYF.

Many counts were recorded for this clonotype. This chain connects TRBV29-1 to TRBJ2-7; TRBD1 is a possible D gene (6 bases). CDR1 and CDR2 (germline): SQVTM, ANQGSEA. The CDR3 loop spans 13 amino acids. The V gene lost 4 bases and the J gene lost 6 bases, with 16 bases spanning the gap. CDR3 sequence: CSVGGPRLSEQYF. The DNA for the CDR3 is TGCAGCGTTGGGGGGCCCCGGCTAAGCGAGCAGTACTTC.

The chain employs TRBV20-1 and TRBJ1-2; D may be TRBD1 (5 bases). Germline-derived CDR1 and CDR2 are DFQATT and SNEGSKA (reference sequence). The CDR3 runs 13 residues. V was clipped by 6 bases and J by 8 bases, with 19 bases between them. The DNA of the CDR3 is TGCAGTGCAACGAGACAGTACTATGAAGGCTACACCTTC. Translation gives CSATRQYYEGYTF.

This sequence joins TRBV6-5 and TRBJ2-7; 11 bases align to TRBD1. Unmatched junction bases numbered 4, after V lost 2 bases and J lost 4 bases. In germline, CDR1 is MNHEY, CDR2 SVGAGI. There are 15 residues in the CDR3. CDR3 coding DNA: TGTGCCAGCAGTTACGGACAGGGGGCGTCTTACGAGCAGTACTTC. This translates into CASSYGQGASYEQYF.

V gene TRBV30 combines with J gene TRBJ2-5; the D gene is possibly TRBD1 (5 bases). V shed 0 bases and J shed 4 bases, with 12 bases lying between them. The CDR3 runs 14 residues. CDR1 and CDR2 (germline): GTSNPN, SVGIG (reference sequence). CDR3 residues: CAWSVGQGRETQYF. CDR3 nucleotides: TGTGCCTGGAGTGTAGGGCAGGGAAGAGAGACCCAGTACTTC.

This clonotype was seen only a few times. The chain employs TRBV5-1 and TRBJ1-1, with TRBD1 matching over 8 bases. With V trimmed by 4 bases and J by 0 bases, 8 bases remained unmatched. The CDR3 totals 16 residues. Germline V lookup: CDR1 SGHRS, CDR2 YFSETQ. The CDR3 reads CASSTGQGGMNTEAFF. CDR3 nucleotide sequence: TGCGCCAGCAGCACAGGACAGGGTGGTATGAACACTGAAGCTTTCTTT. Based on the CDR3 plus reference TRBV5-1 and TRBJ1-1, the full variable domain is KAGVTQTPRYLIKTRGQQVTLSCSPISGHRSVSWYQQTPGQGLQFLFEYFSETQRNKGNFPGRFSGRQFSNSRSEMNVSTLELGDSALYLCASSTGQGGMNTEAFFGQGTRLTVV.

This chain uses TRBV5-1 with TRBJ2-1; TRBD2 matches 10 bases. Germline lookup yields CDR1 SGHRS and CDR2 YFSETQ. CDR3 size: 17 residues. The ends lost 1 base at V and 8 bases at J; junction bases unmatched: 12. For the CDR3, the DNA is TGCGCCAGCAGCTTGCGTGTAGCGGGAGGCCGGGGGGATGAGCAGTTCTTC. This translates into CASSLRVAGGRGDEQFF.

The rearrangement links TRBV3-1 to TRBJ1-1, with TRBD1 matching over 7 bases. The J segment lost 5 bases and the V segment lost 1 base, leaving 4 bases of the junction unmatched. The CDR3 runs to 14 residues. Germline V CDR1 and CDR2: LGHDT, YNNKEL (reference sequence). The CDR3 coding sequence is TGTGCCAGCAGCCAAGTGACAGGGTATACTGAAGCTTTCTTT. It translates to CASSQVTGYTEAFF. Full variable domain (missing parts from reference TRBV3-1 and TRBJ1-1): DTAVSQTPKYLVTQMGNDKSIKCEQNLGHDTMYWYKQDSKKFLKIMFSYNNKELIINETVPNRFSPKSPDKAHLNLHINSLELGDSAVYFCASSQVTGYTEAFFGQGTRLTVV.

The V and J genes are TRBV9 and TRBJ1-2; 7 bases are shared with TRBD1. The V and J ends lost 3 bases and 6 bases, in that order; junction bases with no gene match: 2. This CDR3 region has 12 residues. CDR1 and CDR2 (germline): SGDLS, YYNGEE. The CDR3 bases are TGTGCCAGCAGCGCCGACAGGGATGGCTACACCTTC. The encoded protein is CASSADRDGYTF.